This T cell receptor beta chain was recorded in a study of cytomegalovirus exposure and HLA in healthy donors. The CDR3 sequence is 15 residues long. Germline V gene lookup returns CDR1 MNHEY and CDR2 SMNVEV (reference sequence). The V and J ends lost 5 bases and 4 bases respectively, with 16 bases between them. PCR used 60 Vbeta primers and 13 Jbeta primers. Measured with immunoSEQ multiplex PCR; TCRdb has only the in-frame clones, and not every one. Here the sample spans around 150,000 clones, about three fifths being singletons. The TCR originated in a woman in her 30s in good health and CMV-seropositive. This chain uses TRBV27 with TRBJ2-3, with D possibly TRBD2 on 7 matching bases. Input material: PBMCs. The CDR3 nucleotides are TGTGCCAGCAGTACCCCAGGGGAGGGCTCAGATACGCAGTATTTT. Translation gives CASSTPGEGSDTQYF.